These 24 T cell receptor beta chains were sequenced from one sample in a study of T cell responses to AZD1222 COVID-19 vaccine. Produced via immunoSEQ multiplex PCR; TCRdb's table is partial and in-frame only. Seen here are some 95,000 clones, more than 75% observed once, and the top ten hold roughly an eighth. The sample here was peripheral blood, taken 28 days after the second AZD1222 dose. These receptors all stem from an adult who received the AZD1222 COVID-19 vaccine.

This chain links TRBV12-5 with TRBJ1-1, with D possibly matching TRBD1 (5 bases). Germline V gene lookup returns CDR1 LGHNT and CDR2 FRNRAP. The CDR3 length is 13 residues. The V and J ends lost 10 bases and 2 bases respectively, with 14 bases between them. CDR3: CATGVGGNTEAFF. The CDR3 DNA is TGTGCTACGGGCGTGGGGGGAAACACTGAAGCTTTCTTT.

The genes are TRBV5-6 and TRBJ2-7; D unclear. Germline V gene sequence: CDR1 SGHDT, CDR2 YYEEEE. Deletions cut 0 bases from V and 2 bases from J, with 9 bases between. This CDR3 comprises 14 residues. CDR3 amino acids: CASSLALFPYEQYF. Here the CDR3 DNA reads TGTGCCAGCAGCTTGGCTCTATTCCCCTACGAGCAGTACTTC.

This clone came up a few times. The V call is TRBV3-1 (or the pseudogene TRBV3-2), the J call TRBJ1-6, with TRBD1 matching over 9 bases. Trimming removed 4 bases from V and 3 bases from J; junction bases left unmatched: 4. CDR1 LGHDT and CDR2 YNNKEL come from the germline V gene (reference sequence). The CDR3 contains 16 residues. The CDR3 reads CASSLGQGRYNSPLHF. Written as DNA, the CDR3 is TGTGCCAGCAGCCTGGGACAGGGCCGCTATAATTCACCCCTCCACTTT.

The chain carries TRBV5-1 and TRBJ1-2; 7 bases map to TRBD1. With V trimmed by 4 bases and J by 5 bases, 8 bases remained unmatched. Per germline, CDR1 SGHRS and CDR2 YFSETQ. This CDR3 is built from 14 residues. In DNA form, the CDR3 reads TGCGCCAGCAGCCCGGGACAGCTCCATTATGGCTACACCTTC. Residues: CASSPGQLHYGYTF.

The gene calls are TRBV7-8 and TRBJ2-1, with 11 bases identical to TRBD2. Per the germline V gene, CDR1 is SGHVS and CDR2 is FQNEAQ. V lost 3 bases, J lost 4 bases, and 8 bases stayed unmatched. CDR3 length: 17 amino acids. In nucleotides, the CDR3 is TGTGCCAGCAGCTTGAGGCTAGCGGGGGGTCAATACAATGAGCAGTTCTTC. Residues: CASSLRLAGGQYNEQFF. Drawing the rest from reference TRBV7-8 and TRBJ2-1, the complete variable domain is GAGVSQSPRYKVAKRGQDVALRCDPISGHVSLFWYQQALGQGPEFLTYFQNEAQLDKSGLPSDRFFAERPEGSVSTLKIQRTQQEDSAVYLCASSLRLAGGQYNEQFFGPGTRLTVL.

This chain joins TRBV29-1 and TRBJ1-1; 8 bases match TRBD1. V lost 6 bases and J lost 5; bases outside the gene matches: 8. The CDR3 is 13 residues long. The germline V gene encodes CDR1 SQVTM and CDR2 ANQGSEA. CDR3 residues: CSVENRGKTEAFF. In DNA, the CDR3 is TGCAGCGTCGAGAACAGGGGGAAGACTGAAGCTTTCTTT.

CDR3 sequence: CASSLERGQPQHF. The CDR3 DNA follows: TGTGCCAGCAGCTTAGAACGGGGTCAGCCCCAGCATTTT. This chain joins TRBV11-2 and TRBJ1-5; no firm D call. Trimming cost V 0 bases and J 6 bases, with 6 bases left between them. The CDR3 length is 13 residues. The V gene's germline CDR1 is SGHAT and CDR2 FQNNGV.

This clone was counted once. The CDR3 bases are TGTGCCAGCAGTTTTGGGACGGGACCCGGCACGTACGAGCAGTACTTC. Protein sequence: CASSFGTGPGTYEQYF. This chain joins TRBV27 and TRBJ2-7; D possibly uses TRBD1 or TRBD2 (5 bases each). Germline loops: CDR1 MNHEY, CDR2 SMNVEV (reference sequence). The germline V and J ends were trimmed by 3 bases and 4 bases, with 19 bases remaining between them. This CDR3 region has 16 residues.

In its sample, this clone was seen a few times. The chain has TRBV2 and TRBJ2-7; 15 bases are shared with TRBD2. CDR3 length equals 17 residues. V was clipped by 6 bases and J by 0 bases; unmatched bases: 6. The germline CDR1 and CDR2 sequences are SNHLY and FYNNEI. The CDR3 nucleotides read TGTGCCAGCAGCGACGGACTAGCGGGAGGGAGCTCCTACGAGCAGTACTTC. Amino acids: CASSDGLAGGSSYEQYF.

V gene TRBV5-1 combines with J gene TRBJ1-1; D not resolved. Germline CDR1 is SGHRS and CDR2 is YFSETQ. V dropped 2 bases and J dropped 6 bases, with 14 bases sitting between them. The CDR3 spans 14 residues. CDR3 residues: CASSFNSHGAEAFF. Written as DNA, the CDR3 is TGCGCCAGCAGCTTTAACAGCCACGGAGCTGAAGCTTTCTTT.

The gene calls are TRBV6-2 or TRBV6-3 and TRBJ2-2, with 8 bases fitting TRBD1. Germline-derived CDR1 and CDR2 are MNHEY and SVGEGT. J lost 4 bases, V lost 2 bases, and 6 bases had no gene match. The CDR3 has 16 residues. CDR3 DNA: TGTGCCAGCAGTTACGCCGGGACAGGTGGCACCGGGGAGCTGTTTTTT. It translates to CASSYAGTGGTGELFF.

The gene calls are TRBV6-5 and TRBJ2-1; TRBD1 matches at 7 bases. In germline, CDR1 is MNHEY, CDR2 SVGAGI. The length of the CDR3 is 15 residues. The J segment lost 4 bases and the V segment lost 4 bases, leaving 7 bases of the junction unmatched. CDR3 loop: CASSFRDRRYNEQFF. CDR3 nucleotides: TGTGCCAGCAGTTTCCGGGACAGAAGATACAATGAGCAGTTCTTC.

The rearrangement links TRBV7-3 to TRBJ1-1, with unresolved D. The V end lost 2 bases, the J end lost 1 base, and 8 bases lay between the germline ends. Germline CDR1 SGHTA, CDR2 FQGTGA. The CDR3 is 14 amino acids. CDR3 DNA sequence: TGTGCCAGCAGCTTAGGTCTACAGAACACTGAAGCTTTCTTT. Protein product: CASSLGLQNTEAFF. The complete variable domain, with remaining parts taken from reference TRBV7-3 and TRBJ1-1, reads GAGVSQTPSNKVTEKGKYVELRCDPISGHTALYWYRQSLGQGPEFLIYFQGTGAADDSGLPNDRFFAVRPEGSVSTLKIQRTERGDSAVYLCASSLGLQNTEAFFGQGTRLTVV.

CDR3 protein: CAISSPGIETQYF. DNA of the CDR3: TGTGCCATCAGCTCCCCCGGGATTGAGACCCAGTACTTC. The V and J genes are TRBV10-3 and TRBJ2-5; a weak D match, TRBD2 (5 bases). This CDR3 has 13 residues. V shed 6 bases and J shed 5 bases, with 13 bases lying between them. Germline lookup yields CDR1 ENHRY and CDR2 SYGVKD.

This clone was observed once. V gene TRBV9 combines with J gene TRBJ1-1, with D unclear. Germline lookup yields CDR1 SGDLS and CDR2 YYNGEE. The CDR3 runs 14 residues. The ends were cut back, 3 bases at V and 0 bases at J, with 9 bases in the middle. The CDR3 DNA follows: TGTGCCAGCAGCGCCGAATGGGTGAACACTGAAGCTTTCTTT. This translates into CASSAEWVNTEAFF.

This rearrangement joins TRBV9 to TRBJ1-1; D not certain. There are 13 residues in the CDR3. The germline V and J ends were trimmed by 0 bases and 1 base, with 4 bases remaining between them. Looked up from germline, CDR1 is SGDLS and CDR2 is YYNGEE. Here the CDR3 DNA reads TGTGCCAGCAGCGTAGACGGGAACACTGAAGCTTTCTTT. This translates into CASSVDGNTEAFF.

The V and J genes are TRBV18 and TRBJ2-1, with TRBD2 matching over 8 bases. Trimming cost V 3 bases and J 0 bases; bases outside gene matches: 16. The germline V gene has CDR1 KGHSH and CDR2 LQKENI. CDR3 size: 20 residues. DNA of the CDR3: TGTGCCAGCTCACCGAGGGTCGGGCTCGGGAGGGCCCTCTCCTACAATGAGCAGTTCTTC. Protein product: CASSPRVGLGRALSYNEQFF.

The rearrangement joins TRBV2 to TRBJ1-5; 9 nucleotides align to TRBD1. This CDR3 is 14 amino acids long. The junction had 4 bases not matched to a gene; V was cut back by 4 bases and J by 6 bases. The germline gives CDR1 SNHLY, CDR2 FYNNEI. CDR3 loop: CASSGQGGSQPQHF. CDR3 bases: TGTGCCAGCAGTGGACAGGGGGGGAGTCAGCCCCAGCATTTT. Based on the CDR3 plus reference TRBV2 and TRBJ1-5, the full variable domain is EPEVTQTPSHQVTQMGQEVILRCVPISNHLYFYWYRQILGQKVEFLVSFYNNEISEKSEIFDDQFSVERPDGSNFTLKIRSTKLEDSAMYFCASSGQGGSQPQHFGDGTRLSIL.

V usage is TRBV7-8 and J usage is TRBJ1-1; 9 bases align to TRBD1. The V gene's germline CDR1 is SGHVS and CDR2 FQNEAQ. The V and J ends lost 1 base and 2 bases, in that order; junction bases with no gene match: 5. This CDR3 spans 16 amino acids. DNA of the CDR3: TGTGCCAGCAGCTTAGACAGGGGGCGACGAAACACTGAAGCTTTCTTT. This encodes CASSLDRGRRNTEAFF.

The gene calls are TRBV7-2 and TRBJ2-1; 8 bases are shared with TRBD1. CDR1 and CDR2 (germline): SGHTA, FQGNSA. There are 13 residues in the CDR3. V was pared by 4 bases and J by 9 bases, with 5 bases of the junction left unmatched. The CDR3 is CASSWAGTGEQFF. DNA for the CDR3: TGTGCCAGCAGCTGGGCGGGGACAGGTGAGCAGTTCTTC. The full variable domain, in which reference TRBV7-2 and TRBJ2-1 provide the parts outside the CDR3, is GAGVSQSPSNKVTEKGKDVELRCDPISGHTALYWYRQSLGQGLEFLIYFQGNSAPDKSGLPSDRFSAERTGGSVSTLTIQRTQQEDSAVYLCASSWAGTGEQFFGPGTRLTVL.

The CDR3 sequence: CASDTNSGNTIYF. Written as DNA, the CDR3 is TGTGCCAGCGACACCAACTCTGGAAACACCATATATTTT. The gene calls are TRBV12-3 or TRBV12-4 and TRBJ1-3, with D uncertain. V lost 8 bases and J lost 0, with 8 bases in between. There are 13 residues in the CDR3.

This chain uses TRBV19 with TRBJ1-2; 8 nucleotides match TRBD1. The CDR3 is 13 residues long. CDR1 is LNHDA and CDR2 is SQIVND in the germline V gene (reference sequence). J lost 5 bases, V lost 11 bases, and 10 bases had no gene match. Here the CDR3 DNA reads TGTGCCGCCCAGGGGGCAGGGAGTTATGGCTACACCTTC. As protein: CAAQGAGSYGYTF.

CDR3: CASSRDRDQPQHF. CDR3 DNA sequence: TGTGCCAGCTCACGGGACAGGGATCAGCCCCAGCATTTT. J is TRBJ1-5 and V is TRBV18, with 9 bases lining up with TRBD1. This CDR3 region has 13 residues. Germline trimming cut 4 bases from V and 5 bases from J; bases unmatched to any gene: 0. Per the germline V gene, CDR1 is KGHSH and CDR2 is LQKENI.

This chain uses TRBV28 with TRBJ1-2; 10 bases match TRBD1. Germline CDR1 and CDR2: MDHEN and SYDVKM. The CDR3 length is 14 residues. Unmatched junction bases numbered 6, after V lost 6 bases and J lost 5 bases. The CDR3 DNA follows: TGTGCCAGCAGACTGACAGGGGGCGGTTATGGCTACACCTTC. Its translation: CASRLTGGGYGYTF.